This paragraph covers one T cell receptor beta chain sequence. Its antigen is currently unknown. The data belong to a study of vaccination effects on CD4 cells after COVID-19. Within the ViraFEST assay, antigen-specific CD4+ T cells underwent expansion with viral peptide pools prior to sequencing. When less than 12 days of culture had elapsed, CD4+ T cells were isolated. Confirmation by PCR established that the person had SARS-CoV-2 infection between March and December 2020. The negative control condition used HIV-1 Nef peptides. The method was immunoSEQ multiplex PCR; TCRdb's version includes in-frame clones alone and lacks a portion of them. The data contain under 80,000 clones, 73% of them singletons. CDR3 length: 15 residues. V lost 2 bases and J lost 4; bases outside the gene matches: 3. Germline-derived CDR1 and CDR2 are SGDLS and YYNGEE.

The input for sequencing was CD4+ T cells from PBMCs cultured with HIV peptides, taken before COVID-19 vaccination. This sample's subset: HIV-1 Nef peptide pool negative control/reference culture. This TCR came from a human donor who had a prior SARS-CoV-2 infection. The chain recombines TRBV9 with TRBJ1-3; 10 bases are shared with TRBD1. CDR3 region: CASSVGQGLGNTIYF. Here the CDR3 DNA reads TGTGCCAGCAGCGTGGGACAGGGGTTGGGAAACACCATATATTTT.